This T cell receptor beta chain was sequenced for a study of blood T cell repertoires in COVID-19. Study at large: Material from acute and convalescent COVID-19 was sourced from the United States, Italy and Spain. Sources were T cells, B-cell-depleted T cells, or PBMCs; the material itself was cDNA or gDNA.

Original data processing: Scientists estimated how many nucleated cells there were by amplifying reference gene primers. Clones were read by immunoSEQ multiplex PCR, and TCRdb kept only the in-frame ones, dropping some. V and J calls and clone size are copied from that table; D and trimming were computed from the DNA. The data show approximately 120,000 clones, with approximately 71% seen just once and roughly 2% held by the top ten. The sequenced sample consisted of peripheral blood. This clonotype was obtained from a woman in her seventies with acute or convalescent COVID-19.

CDR3 coding DNA: TGCGCCAGCAGCCCCCTTGGACAGGGAATATCCGGGGAGCTGTTTTTT. Translated: CASSPLGQGISGELFF. The chain links TRBV4-1 to TRBJ2-2; 8 nucleotides agree with TRBD1. The J segment lost 6 bases and the V segment lost 4 bases, leaving 10 bases of the junction unmatched. Germline values: CDR1 MGHRA, CDR2 YSYEKL. CDR3 size: 16 residues.